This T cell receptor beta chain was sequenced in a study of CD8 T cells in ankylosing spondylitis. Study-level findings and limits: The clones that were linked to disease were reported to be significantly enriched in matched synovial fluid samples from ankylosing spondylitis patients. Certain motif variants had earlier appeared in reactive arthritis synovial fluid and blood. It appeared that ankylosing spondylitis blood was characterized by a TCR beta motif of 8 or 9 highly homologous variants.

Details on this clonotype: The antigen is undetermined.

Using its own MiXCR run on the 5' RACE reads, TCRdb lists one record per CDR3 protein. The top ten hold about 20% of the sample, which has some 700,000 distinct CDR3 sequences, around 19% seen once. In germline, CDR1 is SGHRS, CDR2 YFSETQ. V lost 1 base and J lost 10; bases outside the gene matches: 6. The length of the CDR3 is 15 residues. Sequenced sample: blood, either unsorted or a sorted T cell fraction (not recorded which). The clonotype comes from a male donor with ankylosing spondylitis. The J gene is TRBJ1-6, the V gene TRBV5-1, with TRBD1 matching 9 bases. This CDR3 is CASSLTGGAESPLHF. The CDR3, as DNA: TGCGCCAGCAGCTTGACAGGGGGCGCGGAATCACCCCTCCACTTT.